This entry describes one T cell receptor (beta chain). This sample was taken from a study of blood T cell repertoires in COVID-19. The overall study: The origin of the acute and convalescent COVID-19 samples was the United States, Italy and Spain. Sources were T cells, B-cell-depleted T cells, or PBMCs; the material itself was cDNA or gDNA.

Here immunoSEQ multiplex PCR was the method, and the copy in TCRdb shows in-frame clones only, minus some. The sample lists approximately 82,000 clones, almost 95% seen once, with roughly 5.9% in the top ten. Germline CDR1 SGHTA, CDR2 FQGNSA. The V end was cut by 4 bases, the J end by 1 base, with 14 bases between. This CDR3 has 16 amino acids. Input material: peripheral blood. This chain uses TRBV7-2 with TRBJ1-3; D uncertain. The receptor's source is a woman in her fifties or sixties with active COVID-19. This CDR3 is CASSYPQEGSGNTIYF. The CDR3 nucleotides read TGTGCCAGCAGCTACCCTCAAGAGGGTTCTGGAAACACCATATATTTT. Based on the CDR3 plus reference TRBV7-2 and TRBJ1-3, the full variable domain is GAGVSQSPSNKVTEKGKDVELRCDPISGHTALYWYRQSLGQGLEFLIYFQGNSAPDKSGLPSDRFSAERTGGSVSTLTIQRTQQEDSAVYLCASSYPQEGSGNTIYFGEGSWLTVV.